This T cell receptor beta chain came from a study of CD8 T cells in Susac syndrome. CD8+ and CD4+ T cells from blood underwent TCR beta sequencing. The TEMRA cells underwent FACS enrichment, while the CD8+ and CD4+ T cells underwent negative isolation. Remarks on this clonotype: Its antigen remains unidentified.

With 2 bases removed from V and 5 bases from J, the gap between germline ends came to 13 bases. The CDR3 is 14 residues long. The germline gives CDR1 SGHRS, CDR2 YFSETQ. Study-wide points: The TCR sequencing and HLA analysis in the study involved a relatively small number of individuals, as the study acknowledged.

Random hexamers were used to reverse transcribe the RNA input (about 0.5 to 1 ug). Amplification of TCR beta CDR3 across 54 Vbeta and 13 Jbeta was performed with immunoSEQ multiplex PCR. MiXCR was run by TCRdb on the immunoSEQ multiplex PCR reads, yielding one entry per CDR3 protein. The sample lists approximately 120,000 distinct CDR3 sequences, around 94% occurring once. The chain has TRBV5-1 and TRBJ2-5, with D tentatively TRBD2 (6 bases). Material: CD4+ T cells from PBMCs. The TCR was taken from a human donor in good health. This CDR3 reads CASSFGQSGETQYF. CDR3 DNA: TGCGCCAGCAGCTTCGGCCAGAGCGGGGAGACCCAGTACTTC.